This T cell receptor beta chain was retrieved from a study of blood T cell repertoires in COVID-19. Study in general: Nucleic acid was either cDNA or gDNA, and it came from T cells, B-cell-depleted T cells, or PBMCs.

V was shortened by 3 bases and J by 3 bases, with 3 bases between the two germline ends. The CDR3 consists of 11 residues. From germline, CDR1 is LGHNT and CDR2 FRNRAP. Enrolled through a virtual design, the participants were between 18 and 89 years of age and came from some 25 US areas. Cohorts were based on clinical histories the participants reported. Assay: immunoSEQ multiplex PCR; the TCRdb copy retains only in-frame clones and omits some. This sample has about 220,000 clones, with 70% to 90% found just once. The sequenced sample was PBMCs or T cells enriched from blood (not recorded which). The sequence was obtained from a woman in her 40s with acute COVID-19. The chain recombines TRBV12-5 with TRBJ2-7; D is unclear. The CDR3 loop is CASGFNYEQYF. CDR3 coding DNA: TGTGCTAGTGGTTTCAACTACGAGCAGTACTTC. Full variable domain (missing parts from reference TRBV12-5 and TRBJ2-7): DARVTQTPRHKVTEMGQEVTMRCQPILGHNTVFWYRQTMMQGLELLAYFRNRAPLDDSGMPKDRFSAEMPDATLATLKIQPSEPRDSAVYFCASGFNYEQYFGPGTRLTVT.